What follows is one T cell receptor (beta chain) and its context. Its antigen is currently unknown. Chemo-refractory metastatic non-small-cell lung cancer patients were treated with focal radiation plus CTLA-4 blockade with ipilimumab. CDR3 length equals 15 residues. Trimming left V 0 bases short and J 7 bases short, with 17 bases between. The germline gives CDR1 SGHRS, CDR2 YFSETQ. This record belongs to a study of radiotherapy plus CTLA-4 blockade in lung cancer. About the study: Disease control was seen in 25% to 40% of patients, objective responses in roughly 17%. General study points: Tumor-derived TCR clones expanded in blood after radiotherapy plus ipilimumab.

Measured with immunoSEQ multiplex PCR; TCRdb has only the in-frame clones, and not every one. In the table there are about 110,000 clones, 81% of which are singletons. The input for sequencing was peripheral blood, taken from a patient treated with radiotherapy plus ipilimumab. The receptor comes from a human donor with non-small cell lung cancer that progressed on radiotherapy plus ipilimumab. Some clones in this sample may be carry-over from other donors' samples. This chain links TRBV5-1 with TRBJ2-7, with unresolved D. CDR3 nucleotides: TGCGCCAGCAGCTTGGGTGACACGAACACGAGGGAGCAGTACTTC. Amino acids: CASSLGDTNTREQYF.